This T cell receptor beta chain was retrieved from a study of blood T cell repertoires in COVID-19. The wider study: The study drew acute and convalescent COVID-19 samples from the United States, Italy and Spain. Sources were T cells, B-cell-depleted T cells, or PBMCs; the material itself was cDNA or gDNA.

Original handling: By means of reference gene primer amplification, nucleated cell counts were estimated. Sequencing was performed with immunoSEQ multiplex PCR; in TCRdb, only in-frame clones are kept and a portion is missing. That table furnishes V, J and clone size, whereas the DNA furnished D and trimming. The data show roughly 200,000 clones, about 85% seen once. Trimming removed 2 bases at V and 4 bases at J, with 7 bases between. CDR3 length equals 13 residues. The germline CDR1 and CDR2 sequences are SGHDT and YYEEEE. The sequencing input was peripheral blood. The receptor's source is a woman aged 60 to 75 with acute or convalescent COVID-19. This chain joins TRBV5-6 and TRBJ1-5, with D maybe TRBD1 (5 bases). The DNA of the CDR3 is TGTGCCAGCAGCTTAGCAGGGAATCAGCCCCAGCATTTT. Its protein product is CASSLAGNQPQHF.